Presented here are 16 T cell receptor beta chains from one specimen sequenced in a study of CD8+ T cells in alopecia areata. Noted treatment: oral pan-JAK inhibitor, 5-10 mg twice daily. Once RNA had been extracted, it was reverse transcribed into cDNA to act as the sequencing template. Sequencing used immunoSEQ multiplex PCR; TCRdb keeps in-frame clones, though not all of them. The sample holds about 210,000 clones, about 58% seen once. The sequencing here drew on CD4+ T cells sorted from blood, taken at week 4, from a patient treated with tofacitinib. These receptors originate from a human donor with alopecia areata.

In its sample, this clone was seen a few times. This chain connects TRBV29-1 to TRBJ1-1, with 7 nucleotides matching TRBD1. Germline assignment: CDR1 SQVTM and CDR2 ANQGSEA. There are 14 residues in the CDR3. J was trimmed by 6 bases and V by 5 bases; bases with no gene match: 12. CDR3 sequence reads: CSVQIQAQGAEAFF. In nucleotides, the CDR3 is TGCAGCGTTCAAATCCAAGCCCAGGGGGCTGAAGCTTTCTTT.

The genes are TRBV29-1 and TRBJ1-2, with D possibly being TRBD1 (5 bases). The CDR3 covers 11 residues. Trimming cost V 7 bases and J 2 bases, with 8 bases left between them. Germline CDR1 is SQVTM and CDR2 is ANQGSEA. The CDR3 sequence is CSARVNYGYTF. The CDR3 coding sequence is TGCAGCGCCAGGGTAAACTATGGCTACACCTTC.

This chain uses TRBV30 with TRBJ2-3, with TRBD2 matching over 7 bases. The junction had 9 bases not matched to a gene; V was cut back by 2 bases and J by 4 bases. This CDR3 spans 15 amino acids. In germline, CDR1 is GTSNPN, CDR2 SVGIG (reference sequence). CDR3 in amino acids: CAWSTVGGGPDTQYF. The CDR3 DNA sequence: TGTGCCTGGAGTACGGTAGGCGGGGGACCAGATACGCAGTATTTT.

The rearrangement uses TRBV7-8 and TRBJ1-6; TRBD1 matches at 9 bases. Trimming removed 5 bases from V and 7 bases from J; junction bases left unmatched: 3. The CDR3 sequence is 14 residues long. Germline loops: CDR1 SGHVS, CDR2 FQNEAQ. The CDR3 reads CASSPTGGNSPLHF. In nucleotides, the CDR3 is TGTGCCAGCAGCCCAACAGGGGGCAATTCACCCCTCCACTTT.

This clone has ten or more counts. The CDR3 sequence: CAWSVRGGGANYGYTF. The CDR3 DNA reads TGTGCCTGGAGTGTACGAGGAGGGGGAGCTAACTATGGCTACACCTTC. The genes are TRBV30 and TRBJ1-2; D might be TRBD1 (6 bases). Between the trimmed V and J ends, which lost 0 bases and 0 bases, there was a span of 14 bases. The CDR3 totals 16 residues. Germline V lookup: CDR1 GTSNPN, CDR2 SVGIG (reference sequence).

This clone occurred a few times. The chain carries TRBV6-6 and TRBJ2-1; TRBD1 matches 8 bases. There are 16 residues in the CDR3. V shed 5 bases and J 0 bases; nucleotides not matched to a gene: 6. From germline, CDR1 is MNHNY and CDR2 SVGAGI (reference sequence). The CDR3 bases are TGTGCCAGCAGTCCCGGACAGGGCGGCTCCTACAATGAGCAGTTCTTC. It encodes CASSPGQGGSYNEQFF.

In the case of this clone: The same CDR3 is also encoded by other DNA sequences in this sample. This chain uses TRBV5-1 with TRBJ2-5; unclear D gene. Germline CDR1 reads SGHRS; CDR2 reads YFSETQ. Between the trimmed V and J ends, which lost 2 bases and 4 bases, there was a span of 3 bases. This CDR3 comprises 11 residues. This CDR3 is CASSFGETQYF. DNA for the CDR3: TGCGCCAGCAGCTTTGGAGAGACCCAGTACTTC.

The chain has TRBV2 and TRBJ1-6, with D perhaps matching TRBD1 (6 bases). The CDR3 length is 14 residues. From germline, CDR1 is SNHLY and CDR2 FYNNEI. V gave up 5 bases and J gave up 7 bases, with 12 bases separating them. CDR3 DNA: TGTGCCAGCAGTCCCCGGACAGAGAATTCACCCCTCCACTTT. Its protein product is CASSPRTENSPLHF.

CDR3 sequence (DNA): TGCAGCGTTACAGAGGTTACTGAAGCTTTCTTT. Translated: CSVTEVTEAFF. The chain employs TRBV29-1 and TRBJ1-1; no definite D call. CDR1 and CDR2 (germline): SQVTM, ANQGSEA. The CDR3 contains 11 residues. V was shortened by 5 bases and J by 5 bases, with 9 bases between the two germline ends.

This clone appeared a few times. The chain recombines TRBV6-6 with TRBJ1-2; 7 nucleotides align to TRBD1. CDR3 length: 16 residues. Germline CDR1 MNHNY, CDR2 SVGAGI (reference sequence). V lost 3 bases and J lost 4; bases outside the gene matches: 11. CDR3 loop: CASSYGDRRAVYGYTF. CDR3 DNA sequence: TGTGCCAGCAGTTATGGGGACAGAAGGGCGGTCTATGGCTACACCTTC.

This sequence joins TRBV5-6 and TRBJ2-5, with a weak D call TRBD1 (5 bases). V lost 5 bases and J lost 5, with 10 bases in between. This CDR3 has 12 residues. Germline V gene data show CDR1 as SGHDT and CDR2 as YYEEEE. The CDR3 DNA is TGTGCCAGCAGAGGGGTGGGGGAGACCCAGTACTTC. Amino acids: CASRGVGETQYF. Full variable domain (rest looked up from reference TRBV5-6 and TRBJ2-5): DAGVTQSPTHLIKTRGQQVTLRCSPKSGHDTVSWYQQALGQGPQFIFQYYEEEERQRGNFPDRFSGHQFPNYSSELNVNALLLGDSALYLCASRGVGETQYFGPGTRLLVL.

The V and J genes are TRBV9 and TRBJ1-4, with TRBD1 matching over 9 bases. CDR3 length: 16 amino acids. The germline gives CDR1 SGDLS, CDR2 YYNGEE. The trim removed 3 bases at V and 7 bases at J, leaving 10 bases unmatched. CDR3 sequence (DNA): TGTGCCAGCAGCGGCGGGTTGGGACAGGGAGGTGAAAAACTGTTTTTT. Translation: CASSGGLGQGGEKLFF.

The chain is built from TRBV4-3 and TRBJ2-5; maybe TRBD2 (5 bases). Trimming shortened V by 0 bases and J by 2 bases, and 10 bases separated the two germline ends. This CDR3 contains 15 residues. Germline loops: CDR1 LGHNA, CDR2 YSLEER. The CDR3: CASSQEEDPQETQYF. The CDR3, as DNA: TGCGCCAGCAGCCAAGAGGAGGATCCTCAAGAGACCCAGTACTTC.

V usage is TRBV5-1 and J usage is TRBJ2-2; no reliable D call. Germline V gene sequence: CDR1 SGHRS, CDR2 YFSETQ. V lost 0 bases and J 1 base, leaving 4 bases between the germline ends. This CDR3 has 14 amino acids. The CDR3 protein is CASSLGLNTGELFF. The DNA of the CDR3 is TGCGCCAGCAGCTTGGGTCTGAACACCGGGGAGCTGTTTTTT.

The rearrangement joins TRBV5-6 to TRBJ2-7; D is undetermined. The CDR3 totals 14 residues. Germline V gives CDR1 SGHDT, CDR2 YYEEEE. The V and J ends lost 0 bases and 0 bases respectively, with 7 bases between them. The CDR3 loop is CASSLVRLSYEQYF. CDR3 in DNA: TGTGCCAGCAGCTTGGTCAGGCTCTCCTACGAGCAGTACTTC.

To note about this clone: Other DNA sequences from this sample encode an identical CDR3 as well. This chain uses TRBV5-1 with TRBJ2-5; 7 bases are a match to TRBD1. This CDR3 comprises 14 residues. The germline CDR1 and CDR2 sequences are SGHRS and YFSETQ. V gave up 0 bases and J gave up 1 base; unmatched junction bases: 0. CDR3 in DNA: TGCGCCAGCAGCTTGGGACAGGGCCAAGAGACCCAGTACTTC. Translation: CASSLGQGQETQYF.